A selection of T cell receptor beta chains follows, all from one sample in a study of blood T cell repertoires in COVID-19. Clones were sequenced by immunoSEQ multiplex PCR, and TCRdb holds only the in-frame ones, with some missing. This repertoire shows fewer than 120,000 clones, approximately 82% found once; its top ten account for about 4.1%. Sequenced sample: peripheral blood. The receptor set was obtained from a woman aged 80 or over with acute or convalescent COVID-19. Both conserved end residues are part of each CDR3. Fields, in order: V gene, D gene, J gene, clone size, CDR3 DNA, CDR3 protein. The D gene is left open where the match is weak. The listing skips clone size in some rows; elsewhere it reads once, few, many or a size class.

v_gene: TRBV29-1
d_gene: TRBD2
j_gene: TRBJ2-1
abundance: .
CDR3nt: TGCAGCGTTGCCACACTAGCGGGGGCCTACAATGAGCAGTTCTTC
CDR3aa: CSVATLAGAYNEQFF

v_gene: TRBV11-2
d_gene: .
j_gene: TRBJ1-2
abundance: few
CDR3nt: TGTGCCAGCATCCCCGCTCAGGGGAGAGAGGGCTACACCTTC
CDR3aa: CASIPAQGREGYTF

v_gene: TRBV15
d_gene: .
j_gene: TRBJ2-5
abundance: .
CDR3nt: TGTGCCACCAGCACCCTTCGAACGGGGGAGACCCAGTACTTC
CDR3aa: CATSTLRTGETQYF

v_gene: TRBV2
d_gene: TRBD2
j_gene: TRBJ2-5
abundance: .
CDR3nt: TGTGCCAGCAGTAAGACTAGCGGGGTTATCCAAGAGACCCAGTACTTC
CDR3aa: CASSKTSGVIQETQYF

v_gene: TRBV2
d_gene: TRBD1
j_gene: TRBJ1-2
abundance: few
CDR3nt: TGTGCCAGCAGTGGGACAGGGCCTCTCTATGGCTACACCTTC
CDR3aa: CASSGTGPLYGYTF

v_gene: TRBV4-3
d_gene: .
j_gene: TRBJ1-1
abundance: .
CDR3nt: TGCGCCAGCAGCCAATTAGCCACAGGGCCCATGAACACTGAAGCTTTCTTT
CDR3aa: CASSQLATGPMNTEAFF

v_gene: TRBV3-1/TRBV3-2
d_gene: TRBD1
j_gene: TRBJ1-6
abundance: .
CDR3nt: TGTGCCAGCAGCCAACGACAGGGGGGGGATTCACCCCTCCACTTT
CDR3aa: CASSQRQGGDSPLHF

v_gene: TRBV18
d_gene: .
j_gene: TRBJ1-6
abundance: .
CDR3nt: TGTGCCAGCTCACCACTTACTACGGATAATTCACCCCTCCACTTT
CDR3aa: CASSPLTTDNSPLHF

v_gene: TRBV27
d_gene: TRBD2
j_gene: TRBJ2-7
abundance: .
CDR3nt: TGTGCCAGCAGTTTTTCCAGCGGGGGGAAAGCCTACGAGCAGTACTTC
CDR3aa: CASSFSSGGKAYEQYF

v_gene: TRBV30
d_gene: TRBD2
j_gene: TRBJ2-3
abundance: few
CDR3nt: TGTGCCTGGAGTTTCGGGGTAGCGGGGGGGAGCACAGATACGCAGTATTTT
CDR3aa: CAWSFGVAGGSTDTQYF

v_gene: TRBV5-6
d_gene: TRBD2
j_gene: TRBJ2-5
abundance: .
CDR3nt: TGTGCCAGCAGCGCACCGGGCCCGCGGGGGTTATCTCTAACTGAGACCCAGTACTTC
CDR3aa: CASSAPGPRGLSLTETQYF

v_gene: TRBV2
d_gene: TRBD1
j_gene: TRBJ1-1
abundance: .
CDR3nt: TGTGCCAGCAGCGAACAGGGGGCGGGCACTGAAGCTTTCTTT
CDR3aa: CASSEQGAGTEAFF

v_gene: TRBV25-1
d_gene: .
j_gene: TRBJ2-6
abundance: .
CDR3nt: TGTGCCAGCAGTGAATCAGGGAATTGGGCCAACGTCCTGACTTTC
CDR3aa: CASSESGNWANVLTF

v_gene: TRBV6-5
d_gene: .
j_gene: TRBJ2-3
abundance: .
CDR3nt: TGTGCCAGCAGTTACTCCTGGGGGGGCACAGATACGCAGTATTTT
CDR3aa: CASSYSWGGTDTQYF

v_gene: TRBV27
d_gene: .
j_gene: TRBJ1-2
abundance: once
CDR3nt: TGTGCCAGCAGTCCCAGCGAAGGGGCCTATGGCTACACCTTC
CDR3aa: CASSPSEGAYGYTF

v_gene: TRBV30
d_gene: .
j_gene: TRBJ1-5
abundance: few
CDR3nt: TGTGCCTGTTCAGGGGATAGCAATCAGCCCCAGCATTTT
CDR3aa: CACSGDSNQPQHF

v_gene: TRBV25-1
d_gene: TRBD2
j_gene: TRBJ2-1
abundance: .
CDR3nt: TGTGCCAGCCGGACTAGCGGGACTGGCAATGAGCAGTTCTTC
CDR3aa: CASRTSGTGNEQFF

v_gene: TRBV9
d_gene: TRBD2
j_gene: TRBJ2-3
abundance: .
CDR3nt: TGTGCCAGCAGCGTAGTTCTTAGCGGGAGGACAGATACGCAGTATTTT
CDR3aa: CASSVVLSGRTDTQYF

v_gene: TRBV5-1
d_gene: TRBD2
j_gene: TRBJ2-1
abundance: .
CDR3nt: TGCGCCAGCAGCTCCGGGGCGGGACTACTTAATGAGCAGTTCTTC
CDR3aa: CASSSGAGLLNEQFF

v_gene: TRBV7-2
d_gene: TRBD2
j_gene: TRBJ2-5
abundance: .
CDR3nt: TGTGCCAGCAGCGCGTCCGGCGGGAGTATCCCGGGGACCCAGTACTTC
CDR3aa: CASSASGGSIPGTQYF

v_gene: TRBV19
d_gene: .
j_gene: TRBJ2-7
abundance: .
CDR3nt: TGTGCCAGTAGTATAACCCAACGTCCGGGCGAGCAGTACTTC
CDR3aa: CASSITQRPGEQYF

v_gene: TRBV5-6
d_gene: TRBD1
j_gene: TRBJ1-5
abundance: .
CDR3nt: TGTGCCAGCAGCTTACAGGGGGTAAGCAATCAGCCCCAGCATTTT
CDR3aa: CASSLQGVSNQPQHF

v_gene: TRBV5-1
d_gene: TRBD1
j_gene: TRBJ1-2
abundance: .
CDR3nt: TGCGCCAGCAGCGACGGGACAGAGGCTTATGGCTACACCTTC
CDR3aa: CASSDGTEAYGYTF

v_gene: TRBV11-2
d_gene: TRBD1
j_gene: TRBJ2-7
abundance: .
CDR3nt: TGTGCCAGCAGTTACCCTCCGGTGGGGGACAGGGCCTACGAGCAGTACTTC
CDR3aa: CASSYPPVGDRAYEQYF

v_gene: TRBV25-1
d_gene: TRBD1
j_gene: TRBJ1-2
abundance: .
CDR3nt: TGTGCCAGCAGGGGGACAGGGGGAGGCTACACCTTC
CDR3aa: CASRGTGGGYTF

v_gene: TRBV6-5
d_gene: .
j_gene: TRBJ2-7
abundance: .
CDR3nt: TGTGCCAGCCGTCCCGGTGGCTCCTACGAGCAGTACTTC
CDR3aa: CASRPGGSYEQYF

v_gene: TRBV10-1
d_gene: TRBD2
j_gene: TRBJ2-1
abundance: .
CDR3nt: TGCGCCAGCAGTGAGTCACTAGCGGTAAATGAGCAGTTCTTC
CDR3aa: CASSESLAVNEQFF

v_gene: TRBV28
d_gene: .
j_gene: TRBJ2-7
abundance: .
CDR3nt: TGTGCCAGCAGTTTACAGGGTTACGAGCAGTACTTC
CDR3aa: CASSLQGYEQYF

v_gene: TRBV10-3
d_gene: TRBD2
j_gene: TRBJ2-7
abundance: .
CDR3nt: TGTGCCATCAGTGAGCCTAAACCGGGACTAACCACCTACGAGCAGTACTTC
CDR3aa: CAISEPKPGLTTYEQYF

v_gene: TRBV27
d_gene: TRBD1
j_gene: TRBJ1-2
abundance: .
CDR3nt: TGTGCCAGCAGTTTAAGCCCCCGACAGGGGGCCCATTTTCGCTACACCTTC
CDR3aa: CASSLSPRQGAHFRYTF

v_gene: TRBV10-3
d_gene: .
j_gene: TRBJ1-1
abundance: few
CDR3nt: TGTGCCATCAGCCTTAGAAAGGAGACTGAAGCTTTCTTT
CDR3aa: CAISLRKETEAFF

v_gene: TRBV4-2
d_gene: TRBD2
j_gene: TRBJ2-5
abundance: .
CDR3nt: TGTGCCAGCAGCCATGGGCTAGCGGGCCGTACGGAAGAGACCCAGTACTTC
CDR3aa: CASSHGLAGRTEETQYF

v_gene: TRBV18
d_gene: TRBD1
j_gene: TRBJ2-5
abundance: .
CDR3nt: TGTGCCAGCTCACCACGGGACAGGGGAGAGACCCAGTACTTC
CDR3aa: CASSPRDRGETQYF

v_gene: TRBV5-4
d_gene: .
j_gene: TRBJ1-3
abundance: .
CDR3nt: TGTGCCAGCAGCTTGGCCGGGGGCTCTGGAAACACCATATATTTT
CDR3aa: CASSLAGGSGNTIYF

v_gene: TRBV14
d_gene: TRBD1
j_gene: TRBJ1-1
abundance: .
CDR3nt: TGTGCCAGCAGCCAATACCCAGGGGGCGAAGCTTTCTTT
CDR3aa: CASSQYPGGEAFF

v_gene: TRBV4-3
d_gene: TRBD2
j_gene: TRBJ2-3
abundance: once
CDR3nt: TGCGCCAGCAGCCCCGGGACTAGCGGTTCTAGCACAGATACGCAGTATTTT
CDR3aa: CASSPGTSGSSTDTQYF

v_gene: TRBV4-1
d_gene: TRBD1
j_gene: TRBJ1-5
abundance: .
CDR3nt: TGCGCCAGCAGCCGACACAGGGGTGGTGATCAGCCCCAGCATTTT
CDR3aa: CASSRHRGGDQPQHF

v_gene: TRBV5-1
d_gene: TRBD1
j_gene: TRBJ2-5
abundance: .
CDR3nt: TGCGCCAGCAGCTTCGGACAGGCCCAAGAGACCCAGTACTTC
CDR3aa: CASSFGQAQETQYF

v_gene: TRBV19
d_gene: .
j_gene: TRBJ1-4
abundance: .
CDR3nt: TGTGCCAGTAGTGGGTCTTTGGTAGGGGCCCATGAAAAACTGTTTTTT
CDR3aa: CASSGSLVGAHEKLFF

v_gene: TRBV6-1
d_gene: .
j_gene: TRBJ1-3
abundance: .
CDR3nt: TGTGCCAGCAGTGAACAAGGGACTGGGGTGTGGAACACCATATATTTT
CDR3aa: CASSEQGTGVWNTIYF

v_gene: TRBV7-9
d_gene: .
j_gene: TRBJ2-5
abundance: few
CDR3nt: TGTGCCAGCAGCTTAGGTAGGGGGAGCGGCTTAATCGAGACCCAGTACTTC
CDR3aa: CASSLGRGSGLIETQYF

v_gene: TRBV6-6
d_gene: .
j_gene: TRBJ2-5
abundance: .
CDR3nt: TGTGCCAGCAGTTCTCAAGGACCGGAGGCAGAGACCCAGTACTTC
CDR3aa: CASSSQGPEAETQYF

v_gene: TRBV5-5
d_gene: TRBD1
j_gene: TRBJ2-7
abundance: .
CDR3nt: TGTGCCAGCAGCAACCGACAGGGCTCCTACGAGCAGTACTTC
CDR3aa: CASSNRQGSYEQYF

v_gene: TRBV30
d_gene: TRBD1
j_gene: TRBJ2-2
abundance: .
CDR3nt: TGTGCCTGGAGGGGACAGGGGGCCGGGGAGCTGTTTTTT
CDR3aa: CAWRGQGAGELFF

v_gene: TRBV5-1
d_gene: .
j_gene: TRBJ2-5
abundance: .
CDR3nt: TGCGCCAGCAGCTTGGGGATTAGCGGCATCCAAGAGACCCAGTACTTC
CDR3aa: CASSLGISGIQETQYF

v_gene: TRBV7-2
d_gene: .
j_gene: TRBJ1-1
abundance: .
CDR3nt: TGTGCCAGCAGCTCAACTGACCTACAGGGTTTGGCCGCTGAAGCTTTCTTT
CDR3aa: CASSSTDLQGLAAEAFF

v_gene: TRBV5-4
d_gene: TRBD1
j_gene: TRBJ1-1
abundance: .
CDR3nt: TGTGCCAGCAGCCGTCGACAGGGAAAGAACACTGAAGCTTTCTTT
CDR3aa: CASSRRQGKNTEAFF

v_gene: TRBV23-1
d_gene: TRBD1
j_gene: TRBJ1-5
abundance: .
CDR3nt: TGCGCCAGCAGTCAATATAACAGGGGGGATCAGCCCCAGCATTTT
CDR3aa: CASSQYNRGDQPQHF

v_gene: TRBV19
d_gene: .
j_gene: TRBJ1-1
abundance: .
CDR3nt: TGTGCCAGTAGTCGAGGGACTGAAGCTTTCTTT
CDR3aa: CASSRGTEAFF

v_gene: TRBV2
d_gene: TRBD1
j_gene: TRBJ1-2
abundance: few
CDR3nt: TGTGCCAGCGGACAGGGCTATGGCTACACCTTC
CDR3aa: CASGQGYGYTF